Listed here are 15 T cell receptor beta chains from one sample, sequenced in a study of beta chain features in type 1 diabetes. All of the isolated RNA was reverse transcribed, so expressed TCRB transcripts were sequenced. Profiling relied on immunoSEQ multiplex PCR, and the TCRdb table lists in-frame clones only, not all of them. The sample comprises fewer than 900,000 clones, roughly 15% of which are singletons, and 0.02% to 0.03% rests with the top ten. Sequencing was carried out using naive CD4+ T cells from blood. These receptor sequences come from a woman aged 18-35 years in good health.

This clone turned up a few times. CDR3 loop: CASSPLAGGQQFF. DNA of the CDR3: TGTGCCAGCAGCCCTCTAGCGGGAGGGCAACAGTTCTTC. This chain joins TRBV7-9 and TRBJ2-1, with TRBD2 matching over 12 bases. J gave up 13 bases and V 5 bases, and 6 bases lay outside the gene matches. CDR3 length: 13 residues. Looked up from germline, CDR1 is SEHNR and CDR2 is FQNEAQ (reference sequence). The whole variable domain, filled in from reference TRBV7-9 and TRBJ2-1, reads DTGVSQNPRHKITKRGQNVTFRCDPISEHNRLYWYRQTLGQGPEFLTYFQNEAQLEKSRLLSDRFSAERPKGSFSTLEIQRTEQGDSAMYLCASSPLAGGQQFFGPGTRLTVL.

The chain joins TRBV5-1 to TRBJ2-5; D remains unclear. The V gene lost 1 base and the J gene lost 0 bases, with 16 bases spanning the gap. Germline assignment: CDR1 SGHRS and CDR2 YFSETQ. This CDR3 comprises 17 residues. CDR3 in DNA: TGCGCCAGCAGCTTGAGTTGGCGGCTCTCGTACCAAGAGACCCAGTACTTC. The encoded protein is CASSLSWRLSYQETQYF.

This clone has just a few counts. V usage is TRBV7-9 and J usage is TRBJ2-1, with 8 nucleotides matching TRBD2. J gave up 2 bases and V 5 bases, and 5 bases lay outside the gene matches. This CDR3 has 15 amino acids. CDR1 SEHNR and CDR2 FQNEAQ come from the germline V gene (reference sequence). This chain's CDR3 is CASSPTSGTYNEQFF. In DNA, the CDR3 is TGTGCCAGCAGCCCTACTAGCGGAACCTACAATGAGCAGTTCTTC.

The chain couples TRBV5-1 to TRBJ2-4; 9 bases match TRBD1. There are 14 residues in the CDR3. The germline V gene encodes CDR1 SGHRS and CDR2 YFSETQ. With V trimmed by 4 bases and J by 9 bases, 8 bases remained unmatched. The CDR3 is CASSRDRAEGIQYF. The CDR3, as DNA: TGCGCCAGCAGCAGGGACAGGGCAGAAGGCATTCAGTACTTC.

The genes are TRBV7-9 and TRBJ2-3; either TRBD1 or TRBD2 may supply D (5 bases each). Trimming stripped 5 bases from V and 3 bases from J, with 9 bases between. Germline CDR1 is SEHNR and CDR2 is FQNEAQ (reference sequence). CDR3 size: 13 residues. Written as DNA, the CDR3 is TGTGCCAGCAGCAGGGGAGCGACAGATACGCAGTATTTT. This gives the protein CASSRGATDTQYF.

This clone turned up a few times. The genes are TRBV7-9 and TRBJ1-2; 7 bases map to TRBD1. Germline CDR1 SEHNR, CDR2 FQNEAQ (reference sequence). Trimming took 4 bases from V and 8 from J; bases not matched to a gene: 7. The CDR3 spans 13 residues. CDR3 sequence: CASSSTGLKGYTF. The CDR3 nucleotides are TGTGCCAGCAGCTCGACAGGGTTGAAAGGCTACACCTTC.

Written as DNA, the CDR3 is TGTGCCAGCAGCCCTGGCTACGAGCAGTACTTC. Amino acids: CASSPGYEQYF. V gene TRBV7-9 combines with J gene TRBJ2-7; D is uncertain. The CDR3 spans 11 residues. Deletions cut 5 bases from V and 3 bases from J, with 5 bases between. The germline gives CDR1 SEHNR, CDR2 FQNEAQ (reference sequence).

Regarding this clone: Other DNA sequences in this specimen translate into the identical CDR3. The chain joins TRBV28 to TRBJ2-7; D uncertain. With 6 bases removed from V and 3 bases from J, the gap between germline ends came to 9 bases. CDR3 length: 12 residues. The V gene's germline CDR1 is MDHEN and CDR2 SYDVKM. CDR3 nucleotide sequence: TGTGCCAGCAGCCCCCCCCACTACGAGCAGTACTTC. Residues: CASSPPHYEQYF.

This clone was detected only a few times. V usage is TRBV28 and J usage is TRBJ2-1, with 12 bases aligning to TRBD1. Trimming removed 5 bases from V and 6 bases from J; junction bases left unmatched: 8. Germline loops: CDR1 MDHEN, CDR2 SYDVKM. The length of the CDR3 is 16 residues. The CDR3 DNA follows: TGTGCCAGCAGTGGACCGGGACAGGGGGCTGGCAATGAGCAGTTCTTC. Its protein product is CASSGPGQGAGNEQFF.

The J gene is TRBJ2-7, the V gene TRBV27; TRBD1 agrees at 12 bases. The CDR3 length is 14 residues. Germline CDR1 is MNHEY and CDR2 is SMNVEV (reference sequence). After removal of 6 bases from V and 6 bases from J, the junction contained 6 bases not matched to a gene. The CDR3 region has the DNA TGTGCCAGCAGAAGGGACAGGGGGCGAGGCGAGCAGTACTTC. Protein product: CASRRDRGRGEQYF.

A few counts support this clone. The chain is built from TRBV28 and TRBJ2-3; D remains unclear. There are 15 residues in the CDR3. CDR1 is MDHEN, CDR2 SYDVKM, per germline. V gave up 3 bases and J gave up 2 bases, with 12 bases separating them. The CDR3 coding sequence is TGTGCCAGCAGTTTTGGTGCGAACCCCACAGATACGCAGTATTTT. Translating gives CASSFGANPTDTQYF.

This clone appeared a few times. The chain links TRBV6-1 to TRBJ2-1; a possible D gene is TRBD2 (6 bases). Germline values: CDR1 MNHNS, CDR2 SASEGT. This CDR3 spans 15 amino acids. Between the trimmed V and J ends, which lost 7 bases and 2 bases, there was a span of 15 bases. The CDR3 reads CASMISGRTYNEQFF. CDR3 bases: TGTGCCAGCATGATCTCAGGGAGGACCTACAATGAGCAGTTCTTC.

This clone was found a few times. The chain uses TRBV29-1 and TRBJ2-7; D call uncertain. V was shortened by 7 bases and J by 4 bases, with 8 bases between the two germline ends. The CDR3 has 10 residues. Germline V gene lookup returns CDR1 SQVTM and CDR2 ANQGSEA. DNA for the CDR3: TGCAGCGCCGTGAGGTACGAGCAGTACTTC. It encodes CSAVRYEQYF.

This clone was counted a few times. This rearrangement joins TRBV5-4 to TRBJ2-1; D is ambiguous. The germline CDR1 and CDR2 sequences are SGHNT and YYREEE (reference sequence). The CDR3 runs 14 residues. The germline V and J ends were trimmed by 4 bases and 2 bases, with 10 bases remaining between them. In DNA, the CDR3 is TGTGCCAGCAGCCATACGGGTACCTACAATGAGCAGTTCTTC. Translated, it gives CASSHTGTYNEQFF.

This clone was observed a few times. Other DNA sequences within the sample encode an identical CDR3. This rearrangement joins TRBV4-2 to TRBJ2-1; D gene ambiguous. The CDR3 totals 14 residues. The germline V gene has CDR1 LGHNA and CDR2 YNFKEQ. Trimming pared 1 base from V and 5 bases from J, leaving 9 bases between. DNA for the CDR3: TGTGCCAGCAGCCAAGTAGGACGTAACAATGAGCAGTTCTTC. Its protein is CASSQVGRNNEQFF.